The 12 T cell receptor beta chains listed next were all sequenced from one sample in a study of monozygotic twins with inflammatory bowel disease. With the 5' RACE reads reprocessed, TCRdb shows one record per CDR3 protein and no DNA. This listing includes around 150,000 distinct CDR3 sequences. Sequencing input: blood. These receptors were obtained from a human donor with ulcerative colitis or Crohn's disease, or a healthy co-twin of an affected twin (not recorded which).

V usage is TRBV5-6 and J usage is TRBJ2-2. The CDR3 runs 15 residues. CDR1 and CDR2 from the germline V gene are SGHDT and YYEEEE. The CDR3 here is CASSSHRFAAGELFF.

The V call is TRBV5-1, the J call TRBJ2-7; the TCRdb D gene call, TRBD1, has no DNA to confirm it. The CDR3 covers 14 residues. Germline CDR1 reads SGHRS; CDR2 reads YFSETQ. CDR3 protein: CASSGSGTGGEQYF.

This CDR3 reads CSASGSQETQYF. The chain is built from TRBV20-1 and TRBJ2-5. Germline V gene sequence: CDR1 DFQATT, CDR2 SNEGSKA (reference sequence). The CDR3 has 12 residues.

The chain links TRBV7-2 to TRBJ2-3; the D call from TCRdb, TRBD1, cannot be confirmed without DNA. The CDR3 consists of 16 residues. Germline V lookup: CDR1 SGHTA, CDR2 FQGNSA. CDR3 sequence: CASSPTWGTGVDTQYF.

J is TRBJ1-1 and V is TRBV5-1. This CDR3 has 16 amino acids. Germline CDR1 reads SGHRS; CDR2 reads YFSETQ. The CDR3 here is CASSLGIPGLGTEAFF.

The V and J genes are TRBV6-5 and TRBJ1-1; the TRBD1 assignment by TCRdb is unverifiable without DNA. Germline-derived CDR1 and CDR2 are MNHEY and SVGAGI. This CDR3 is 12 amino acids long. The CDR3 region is CAAGDRGRRAFF.

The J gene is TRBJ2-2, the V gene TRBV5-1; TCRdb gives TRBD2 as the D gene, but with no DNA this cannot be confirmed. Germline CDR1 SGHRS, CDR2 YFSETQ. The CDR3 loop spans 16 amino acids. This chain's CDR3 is CASSPLTAGATGELFF.

CDR3 amino acids: CSARGTSDFYEQYF. This chain links TRBV20-1 with TRBJ2-7; absent DNA, TCRdb's TRBD2 call cannot be checked. CDR3 length: 14 residues. CDR1 is DFQATT and CDR2 is SNEGSKA in the germline V gene (reference sequence).

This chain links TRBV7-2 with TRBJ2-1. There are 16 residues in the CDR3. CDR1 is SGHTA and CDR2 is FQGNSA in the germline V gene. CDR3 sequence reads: CASSLSREDSYNEQFF.

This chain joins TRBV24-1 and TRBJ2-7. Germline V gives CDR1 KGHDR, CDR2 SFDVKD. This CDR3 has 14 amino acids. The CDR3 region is CATSDNPPSYEQYF.

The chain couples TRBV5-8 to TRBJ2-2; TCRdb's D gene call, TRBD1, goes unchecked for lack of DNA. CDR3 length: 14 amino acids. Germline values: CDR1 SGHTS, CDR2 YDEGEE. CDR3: CASSNGQGTGELFF. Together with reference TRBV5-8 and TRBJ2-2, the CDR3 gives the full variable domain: EAGVTQSPTHLIKTRGQQATLRCSPISGHTSVYWYQQALGLGLQFLLWYDEGEERNRGNFPPRFSGRQFPNYSSELNVNALELEDSALYLCASSNGQGTGELFFGEGSRLTVL.

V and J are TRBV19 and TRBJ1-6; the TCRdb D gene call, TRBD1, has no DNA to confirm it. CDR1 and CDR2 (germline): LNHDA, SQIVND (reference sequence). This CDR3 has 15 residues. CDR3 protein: CASSLGQGGNSPLHF.